This entry lists 3 T cell receptor beta chains sequenced from one sample in a study of OX40 agonist ivuxolimab in advanced cancers. Sequencing used immunoSEQ multiplex PCR; TCRdb keeps in-frame clones, though not all of them. The sample holds about 120,000 clones, around 87% seen once. The specimen was CD4+ or CD8+ T cells sorted from blood, collected in a trial of the OX40 agonist ivuxolimab. All receptors come from an adult with an advanced solid tumor such as melanoma, head and neck, liver or kidney cancer.

V gene TRBV9 combines with J gene TRBJ1-3, with TRBD1 identical over 9 bases. Germline values: CDR1 SGDLS, CDR2 YYNGEE. CDR3 length: 14 amino acids. Trimming took 3 bases from V and 8 from J; bases not matched to a gene: 6. DNA of the CDR3: TGTGCCAGCAGCGACCGGGACAGGGCCTACACCATATATTTT. This gives the protein CASSDRDRAYTIYF. The complete variable domain, with remaining parts taken from reference TRBV9 and TRBJ1-3, reads DSGVTQTPKHLITATGQRVTLRCSPRSGDLSVYWYQQSLDQGLQFLIQYYNGEERAKGNILERFSAQQFPDLHSELNLSSLELGDSALYFCASSDRDRAYTIYFGEGSWLTVV.

The chain recombines TRBV7-2 with TRBJ2-2; 9 nucleotides align to TRBD1. CDR1 is SGHTA, CDR2 FQGNSA, per germline. The trim removed 7 bases at V and 4 bases at J, leaving 4 bases unmatched. The CDR3 spans 14 residues. This CDR3 is CASIRTGVTGELFF. CDR3 bases: TGTGCCAGCATCAGGACAGGGGTCACCGGGGAGCTGTTTTTT.

This chain joins TRBV11-3 and TRBJ2-3; 10 nucleotides line up with TRBD1. CDR1 SGHNT and CDR2 YENEEA come from the germline V gene. Trimming cost V 2 bases and J 1 base; bases outside gene matches: 3. The CDR3 loop spans 16 amino acids. CDR3: CASSLMGTGGTDTQYF. DNA of the CDR3: TGTGCCAGCAGCTTAATGGGGACAGGGGGCACAGATACGCAGTATTTT. Full variable domain (missing parts from reference TRBV11-3 and TRBJ2-3): EAGVVQSPRYKIIEKKQPVAFWCNPISGHNTLYWYLQNLGQGPELLIRYENEEAVDDSQLPKDRFSAERLKGVDSTLKIQPAELGDSAVYLCASSLMGTGGTDTQYFGPGTRLTVL.